Listed below are T cell receptor beta chains from one sample, sequenced in a study of T cell repertoires in aging, cancer and after chemotherapy. Using its own MiXCR run on the multiplex PCR reads, TCRdb lists one record per CDR3 protein. This table has around 3,000 distinct CDR3 sequences, more than 20% appearing once. Sequenced sample: blood. The source is a human donor with a solid tumor. The CDR3 runs from the conserved cysteine through the conserved F or W. D genes are given only for firm matches. Not every row has a clone size; where given, it reads once, few, many or a size class.

abundance,v_gene,j_gene,d_gene,CDR3aa,CDR3nt
few,TRBV5-1,TRBJ1-1,.,CASSLASRPGLTLTGTEAFF,TGCGCCAGCAGCTTGGCGAGTAGACCGGGACTTACCCTTACAGGGACTGAAGCTTTCTTT
.,TRBV12-3/TRBV12-4,TRBJ1-5,TRBD1,CASSPTGGGQPQHF,TGTGCCAGCAGTCCGACAGGGGGGGGTCAGCCCCAGCATTTT
few,TRBV6-2/TRBV6-3,TRBJ2-3,.,CASRMLGDTQYF,TGTGCCAGCAGAATGTTGGGAGATACGCAGTATTTT
large,TRBV6-5,TRBJ1-6,.,CASSDGMAPLHF,TGTGCCAGCAGCGATGGTATGGCACCCCTCCACTTT
medium-sized,TRBV7-2,TRBJ2-5,.,CASSLPSGVRETQYF,TGTGCCAGCAGCCTACCCTCCGGGGTCCGGGAGACCCAGTACTTC
.,TRBV6-5,TRBJ1-2,.,CASSYRGLGDYGYTF,TGTGCCAGCAGTTATAGGGGGTTGGGGGACTATGGCTACACCTTC
medium-sized,TRBV6-2/TRBV6-3,TRBJ1-5,.,CASSYRGHSNQPQHF,TGTGCCAGCAGTTACAGGGGCCATAGCAATCAGCCCCAGCATTTT
medium-sized,TRBV7-9,TRBJ2-5,.,CASSSGHGPASETQYF,TGTGCCAGCAGCTCCGGTCATGGGCCGGCGTCCGAGACCCAGTACTTC
.,TRBV20-1,TRBJ2-3,.,CSARDLRSRDSFSDTQYF,TGCAGTGCTAGAGATCTTAGATCCAGGGACTCTTTTTCAGATACGCAGTATTTT
.,TRBV27,TRBJ2-3,TRBD1,CASSRGGPDTQYF,TGTGCCAGCAGTCGAGGGGGCCCAGATACGCAGTATTTT
few,TRBV18,TRBJ2-1,.,CASSPLGSSYNEQFF,TGTGCCAGCTCACCACTCGGGAGCTCCTACAATGAGCAGTTCTTC
medium-sized,TRBV27,TRBJ1-1,.,CASSTGKNTEAFF,TGTGCCAGCAGCACAGGGAAGAACACTGAAGCTTTCTTT
.,TRBV20-1,TRBJ2-1,TRBD2,CSATSGGAQFF,TGCAGTGCCACTAGCGGGGGGGCTCAGTTCTTC
large,TRBV6-5,TRBJ1-2,TRBD1,CASSTGTAGGYTF,TGTGCCAGCAGTACCGGGACAGCCGGTGGCTACACCTTC
medium-sized,TRBV20-1,TRBJ1-2,.,CSAQTGANYGYTF,TGCAGTGCCCAGACGGGAGCTAACTATGGCTACACCTTC
few,TRBV20-1,TRBJ1-5,.,CSARLGVGNQPQHF,TGCAGTGCTAGACTGGGGGTGGGCAATCAGCCCCAGCATTTT
.,TRBV12-3/TRBV12-4,TRBJ2-3,TRBD2,CASSPSTGLGRQYF,TGTGCCAGCAGCCCCTCCACCGGACTAGGCCGGCAGTATTTT
.,TRBV18,TRBJ1-5,.,CASSLDQGQPQHF,TGTGCCAGCTCTTTAGATCAGGGACAGCCCCAGCATTTT
few,TRBV20-1,TRBJ1-1,.,CSARVMTGNTEAFF,TGCAGTGCTAGAGTTATGACCGGGAACACTGAAGCTTTCTTT
medium-sized,TRBV15,TRBJ1-6,TRBD1,CATSNRQGGNSPLHF,TGTGCCACCAGCAATCGACAGGGAGGCAATTCACCCCTCCACTTT
.,TRBV6-2/TRBV6-3,TRBJ2-2,.,CASSYSSTNTGELFF,TGTGCCAGCAGTTACTCTTCGACGAACACCGGGGAGCTGTTTTTT
medium-sized,TRBV19,TRBJ1-2,.,CASSPRSGGGYGYTF,TGTGCCAGTAGTCCTAGATCGGGAGGGGGCTATGGCTACACCTTC
.,TRBV6-5,TRBJ1-2,TRBD1,CASSWGQGKSNYGYTF,TGTGCCAGCAGTTGGGGACAGGGAAAATCTAACTATGGCTACACCTTC
medium-sized,TRBV12-3/TRBV12-4,TRBJ2-6,.,CASSSRGAGANVLTF,TGTGCCAGCAGTTCCCGGGGAGCTGGGGCCAACGTCCTGACTTTC
medium-sized,TRBV20-1,TRBJ1-1,.,CSARFQGSGTEAFF,TGCAGTGCTAGATTTCAGGGATCGGGCACTGAAGCTTTCTTT
medium-sized,TRBV7-9,TRBJ2-7,.,CASSKGGRYEQYF,TGTGCCAGCAGCAAGGGGGGACGGTACGAGCAGTACTTC
.,TRBV10-3,TRBJ2-7,TRBD1,CASSAWGTGGSYEQYF,TGTGCCAGCAGTGCTTGGGGGACAGGGGGTTCCTACGAGCAGTACTTC
.,TRBV6-5,TRBJ2-7,TRBD2,CASSYSNRGVGEQYF,TGTGCCAGCAGTTACTCGAATCGGGGGGTGGGCGAGCAGTACTTC
once,TRBV29-1,TRBJ2-3,TRBD2,CSVEHSGGADTQYF,TGCAGCGTTGAACATAGCGGGGGGGCAGATACGCAGTATTTT
medium-sized,TRBV7-9,TRBJ1-2,.,CASSLRLGQGVYGYTF,TGTGCCAGCAGCTTAAGATTAGGGCAGGGAGTCTATGGCTACACCTTC
medium-sized,TRBV19,TRBJ2-7,.,CASSRPGTYEQYF,TGTGCCAGCTCTAGGCCAGGGACCTACGAGCAGTACTTC
few,TRBV4-3,TRBJ2-6,.,CASSPGTVKAGANVLTF,TGCGCCAGCAGCCCCGGGACCGTGAAGGCAGGGGCCAACGTCCTGACTTTC
.,TRBV7-2,TRBJ2-7,TRBD2,CASSSGTSGALGEQYF,TGTGCCAGCAGCTCCGGGACTAGCGGGGCTTTGGGGGAGCAGTACTTC
few,TRBV6-2/TRBV6-3,TRBJ2-2,.,CASSYSGGTGELFF,TGTGCCAGCAGTTACTCAGGGGGCACCGGGGAGCTGTTTTTT
large,TRBV6-1,TRBJ1-2,.,CASSEWRRLDGYTF,TGTGCCAGCAGTGAATGGCGTCGGTTAGATGGCTACACCTTC
medium-sized,TRBV6-2/TRBV6-3,TRBJ1-2,TRBD1,CASRRTGAFGGYTF,TGTGCCAGCAGACGTACAGGGGCCTTTGGTGGCTACACCTTC
few,TRBV18,TRBJ1-5,.,CASSPGQPNQPQHF,TGTGCCAGCTCACCTGGACAGCCCAATCAGCCCCAGCATTTT
few,TRBV6-2/TRBV6-3,TRBJ1-1,.,CAARGNTEAFF,TGTGCCGCGAGGGGGAACACTGAAGCTTTCTTT
medium-sized,TRBV20-1,TRBJ2-3,TRBD1,CSASKGAITDTQYF,TGCAGTGCTAGTAAGGGGGCTATCACAGATACGCAGTATTTT
.,TRBV27,TRBJ2-7,.,CASSLGGRIREQYF,TGTGCCAGCAGTTTGGGTGGACGGATCCGGGAGCAGTACTTC
few,TRBV18,TRBJ2-7,TRBD1,CASSPQGRGLDEQYF,TGTGCCAGCTCACCACAGGGCAGGGGGCTGGACGAGCAGTACTTC
.,TRBV18,TRBJ2-1,.,CASSTGKLANNEQFF,TGTGCCAGCTCCACCGGTAAACTAGCTAACAATGAGCAGTTCTTC
few,TRBV5-1,TRBJ2-7,TRBD1,CASSLVGQIYEQYF,TGCGCCAGCAGCTTGGTGGGACAGATATACGAGCAGTACTTC
few,TRBV11-2,TRBJ2-1,TRBD2,CASSFSLAGNEQFF,TGTGCCAGCAGCTTCAGCCTAGCGGGTAATGAGCAGTTCTTC
.,TRBV29-1,TRBJ2-1,.,CSVGGGPGTKEQFF,TGCAGCGTTGGGGGGGGGCCGGGTACAAAGGAGCAGTTCTTC
.,TRBV7-2,TRBJ2-7,TRBD1,CASSLDGGTGTYEQYF,TGTGCCAGCAGCTTAGACGGGGGGACAGGGACCTACGAGCAGTACTTC
medium-sized,TRBV19,TRBJ1-2,.,CASTPSRYGYTF,TGTGCCAGTACCCCAAGTCGCTATGGCTACACCTTC
medium-sized,TRBV29-1,TRBJ1-1,.,CSVERWGNTEAFF,TGCAGCGTTGAAAGGTGGGGGAACACTGAAGCTTTCTTT
few,TRBV5-1,TRBJ2-7,TRBD1,CASSLAGQGYEQYF,TGCGCCAGCAGCTTGGCAGGACAGGGTTACGAGCAGTACTTC
.,TRBV7-2,TRBJ1-1,.,CASSARQVLNTEAFF,TGTGCCAGCAGCGCTCGACAGGTCTTGAACACTGAAGCTTTCTTT
.,TRBV20-1,TRBJ1-3,.,CSAREGATGNTIYF,TGCAGTGCTAGAGAAGGGGCGACTGGAAACACCATATATTTT
medium-sized,TRBV18,TRBJ1-2,.,CASSPLSGSLNYGYTF,TGTGCCAGCTCACCACTTTCGGGGAGTCTTAACTATGGCTACACCTTC
few,TRBV19,TRBJ2-1,TRBD2,CASSVAGLYNEQFF,TGTGCCAGTAGTGTAGCGGGGTTATACAATGAGCAGTTCTTC
.,TRBV2,TRBJ2-5,TRBD2,CASSVGTSGGQETQYF,TGTGCCAGCAGTGTGGGGACTAGCGGGGGCCAAGAGACCCAGTACTTC